The entry below describes one T cell receptor beta chain. This sample was included in a study of OX40 agonist ivuxolimab in advanced cancers. Study at large: Each dose-escalation patient presented with hepatocellular carcinoma, melanoma, renal cell or head and neck cancer.

The CDR3 is 13 residues long. J lost 10 bases, V lost 6 bases, and 10 bases had no gene match. Germline V gene sequence: CDR1 MDHEN, CDR2 SYDVKM. TCRdb's copy holds only in-frame clones and misses some; the assay was immunoSEQ multiplex PCR. In the table there are roughly 70,000 clones, more than 75% of which are singletons. The sequence was obtained from an adult with an advanced solid tumor such as melanoma, head and neck, liver or kidney cancer. This rearrangement joins TRBV28 to TRBJ1-1; 8 nucleotides match TRBD1. The input for sequencing was CD4+ or CD8+ T cells sorted from blood, taken in a trial of the OX40 agonist ivuxolimab. CDR3 amino acids: CASSLGQGRRAFF. CDR3 nucleotide sequence: TGTGCCAGCAGCCTCGGACAGGGACGTCGAGCTTTCTTT.